These 14 T cell receptor beta chains came from one sample sequenced in a study of blood T cell repertoires in COVID-19. Only in-frame clones appear in the TCRdb table, and some are missing; sequencing was by immunoSEQ multiplex PCR. This table holds around 33,000 clones, roughly 87% found once. Input material: peripheral blood. The receptor source for this set is a man older than 75 with acute or convalescent COVID-19.

The chain uses TRBV29-1 and TRBJ1-1; 8 positions match TRBD1. V lost 7 bases and J lost 1; bases outside the gene matches: 5. This CDR3 is built from 13 residues. Per germline, CDR1 SQVTM and CDR2 ANQGSEA. For the CDR3, the DNA is TGCAGCGCTGGGGACAGGACGAACACTGAAGCTTTCTTT. It codes for CSAGDRTNTEAFF.

The chain couples TRBV21-1 to TRBJ2-2; the D segment call TRBD1 is taken from the table without a DNA check. TRBV21-1 is marked as a pseudogene. The CDR3 sequence is 15 residues long. The CDR3 loop is CASSKGQKCTGELFF. CDR3 bases: TGTGCCAGCAGCAAAGGACAGAAATGCACCGGGGAGCTGTTTTTT.

The chain has TRBV27 and TRBJ2-3, with unresolved D. The CDR3 covers 19 residues. CDR1 is MNHEY, CDR2 SMNVEV, per germline (reference sequence). Trimming removed 6 bases from V and 1 base from J, with 26 bases in between. As DNA, the CDR3 is TGTGCCAGCAGCCCTTTAGCCAGCCGACCTGGTCGGGGCACAGATACGCAGTATTTT. It is translated as CASSPLASRPGRGTDTQYF.

J is TRBJ2-4 and V is TRBV13, with 10 bases that match TRBD1. The CDR3 sequence is 18 residues long. The V gene's germline CDR1 is PRHDT and CDR2 FYEKMQ (reference sequence). J lost 1 base, V lost 7 bases, and 13 bases had no gene match. Here the CDR3 DNA reads TGTGCCAGCATCCTGGACAGGGGGTTCAGGGGGGCCAAAAACATTCAGTACTTC. As protein: CASILDRGFRGAKNIQYF.

The chain carries TRBV5-1 and TRBJ2-5; TRBD1 matches 7 bases. Losses at the gene ends were 4 bases for V and 2 bases for J; bases not matched to a gene: 8. CDR1 and CDR2 (germline): SGHRS, YFSETQ. CDR3 size: 15 residues. CDR3 coding DNA: TGCGCCAGCAGCCCATGGACAGGACCGCAAGAGACCCAGTACTTC. It codes for CASSPWTGPQETQYF.

V usage is TRBV18 and J usage is TRBJ2-1, with 9 bases identical to TRBD2. The CDR3 extends over 16 amino acids. V dropped 3 bases and J dropped 10; count of bases not matched to a gene: 13. The germline V gene has CDR1 KGHSH and CDR2 LQKENI. DNA of the CDR3: TGTGCCAGCTCACCCTCAGCGGGGGGTCACCCCACGGAGCAGTTCTTC. Residues: CASSPSAGGHPTEQFF.

The rearrangement uses TRBV6-1 and TRBJ1-3; D is unclear. Between the trimmed V and J ends, which lost 2 bases and 0 bases, there was a span of 5 bases. CDR3 length: 14 residues. The V gene's germline CDR1 is MNHNS and CDR2 SASEGT. The chain's CDR3 is CASSEFLSGNTIYF. The CDR3 coding sequence is TGTGCCAGCAGTGAATTCCTCTCTGGAAACACCATATATTTT.

This rearrangement joins TRBV5-1 to TRBJ1-2; D unclear. V lost 2 bases, J lost 7 bases, and 15 bases lay in between. The CDR3 loop spans 14 amino acids. CDR1 SGHRS and CDR2 YFSETQ come from the germline V gene. In DNA, the CDR3 is TGCGCCAGCAGCTTAGAGGGAATTTATAGTGGCTACACCTTC. Its translation is CASSLEGIYSGYTF.

This clone is a singleton in its sample. The chain employs TRBV28 and TRBJ2-7; TRBD2 matches 7 bases. The V segment lost 2 bases and the J segment 3 bases; nucleotides outside the gene matches: 7. CDR1 and CDR2 (germline): MDHEN, SYDVKM. This CDR3 contains 15 residues. CDR3 sequence reads: CASSLPRGGYYEQYF. The CDR3 region has the DNA TGTGCCAGCAGTTTACCCCGCGGGGGTTACTACGAGCAGTACTTC.

This clone was picked up a small number of times. The CDR3 is CASKDRERDNQPQHF. The CDR3 DNA reads TGTGCCAGCAAAGACAGGGAACGAGATAATCAGCCCCAGCATTTT. The V gene is TRBV7-8, the J gene TRBJ1-5; 7 positions agree with TRBD1. V trimming: 7 bases; J trimming: 4 bases; junction bases outside the gene matches: 10. This CDR3 has 15 residues. Germline-derived CDR1 and CDR2 are SGHVS and FQNEAQ.

This clone was picked up a small number of times. The genes are TRBV4-2 and TRBJ1-2; 8 positions agree with TRBD1. This CDR3 region has 15 residues. The germline CDR1 and CDR2 sequences are LGHNA and YNFKEQ. The trim removed 0 bases at V and 5 bases at J, leaving 5 bases unmatched. The CDR3: CASSQDRNRGYGYTF. The CDR3 DNA follows: TGTGCCAGCAGCCAAGATAGGAACAGGGGGTATGGCTACACCTTC.

This chain joins TRBV11-2 and TRBJ2-5; 11 nucleotides match TRBD2. CDR3 length: 16 residues. Trimming took 6 bases from V and 5 from J; bases not matched to a gene: 11. Germline V lookup: CDR1 SGHAT, CDR2 FQNNGV. The CDR3 here is CASRLLAGGPEETQYF. CDR3 coding DNA: TGTGCCAGCAGGTTATTAGCGGGGGGGCCGGAGGAGACCCAGTACTTC.

The chain carries TRBV30 and TRBJ1-6, with TRBD1 matching 7 bases. The germline V gene has CDR1 GTSNPN and CDR2 SVGIG (reference sequence). The junction had 7 bases not matched to a gene; V was cut back by 5 bases and J by 6 bases. The CDR3 runs 14 residues. CDR3 protein: CAWAKGARNSPLHF. Here the CDR3 DNA reads TGTGCCTGGGCAAAGGGGGCGCGTAATTCACCCCTCCACTTT.

The V and J genes are TRBV4-2 and TRBJ1-4, with D possibly TRBD1 on 6 matching bases. CDR1 and CDR2 from the germline V gene are LGHNA and YNFKEQ. This CDR3 region has 20 residues. Trimming took off 2 bases at V and 0 bases at J, with 22 bases between the two ends. The DNA of the CDR3 is TGTGCCAGCAGCCAAATACGTCTAGGGGGTGGTAGTGCAACTAATGAAAAACTGTTTTTT. Translating it yields CASSQIRLGGGSATNEKLFF.